These 15 T cell receptor beta chains were all obtained from the same sample, sequenced in a study of T-cell memory formation after mild COVID-19. TCRdb passed the 5' RACE reads through MiXCR, listing each CDR3 protein once. The sample has about 210,000 distinct CDR3 sequences, approximately 30% seen once; the top ten hold about an eighth. Sequenced material: PBMCs or a T cell subset sorted from them (not recorded which). All receptors come from an adult woman who had mild COVID-19 (a few samples of this study predate the infection). Cell type and time point are not known.

The chain combines TRBV6-5 with TRBJ2-7; 8 nucleotides line up with TRBD2. The V gene's germline CDR1 is MNHEY and CDR2 SVGAGI. The J segment lost 5 bases and the V segment lost 0 bases, leaving 9 bases of the junction unmatched. CDR3 length: 16 amino acids. DNA of the CDR3: TGTGCCAGCAGTTACTCAGGAGAACCGGGGGGGGACGAGCAGTACTTC. This sequence encodes CASSYSGEPGGDEQYF.

This clonotype has only a few counts. This chain uses TRBV12-3 or TRBV12-4 with TRBJ1-5, with D perhaps matching TRBD1 (6 bases). The germline V and J ends were trimmed by 5 bases and 2 bases, with 13 bases remaining between them. CDR3 length equals 15 residues. CDR3 sequence: CASSPGGARNQPQHF. The CDR3 bases are TGTGCCAGCAGTCCCGGGGGGGCGCGCAATCAGCCCCAGCATTTT.

This chain links TRBV18 with TRBJ1-1; D remains ambiguous. Germline assignment: CDR1 KGHSH and CDR2 LQKENI. V lost 4 bases and J lost 4, with 13 bases in between. The CDR3 loop spans 14 amino acids. In DNA form, the CDR3 reads TGTGCCAGCTCACAGTACAGTTCAGGCACTGAAGCTTTCTTT. This translates into CASSQYSSGTEAFF.

This chain joins TRBV12-3 or TRBV12-4 and TRBJ2-7; D is unresolved. The CDR3 is 13 amino acids. Trimming pared 5 bases from V and 4 bases from J, leaving 12 bases between. CDR3 bases: TGTGCCAGCAGTGAATCGACACTTTACGAGCAGTACTTC. Translating it yields CASSESTLYEQYF.

This clonotype has more than one count but fewer than ten. J is TRBJ2-7 and V is TRBV7-2; TRBD2 agrees at 8 bases. CDR3 length: 14 amino acids. Germline CDR1 is SGHTA and CDR2 is FQGNSA. The V gene end was trimmed by 4 bases and the J gene end by 3 bases; junction bases not matched to a gene: 5. CDR3 coding DNA: TGTGCCAGCAGCTCCTATCTAGCGGGCTACGAGCAGTACTTC. This codes for CASSSYLAGYEQYF.

This clonotype was detected a few times. The V and J genes are TRBV7-9 and TRBJ1-1; D is unresolved. The CDR3 totals 13 residues. In germline, CDR1 is SEHNR, CDR2 FQNEAQ (reference sequence). Trimming cost V 5 bases and J 3 bases, with 10 bases left between them. The DNA of the CDR3 is TGTGCCAGCAGCCCGAGGCAGGACACTGAAGCTTTCTTT. Its translation is CASSPRQDTEAFF.

J is TRBJ2-2 and V is TRBV11-1; TRBD2 matches 10 bases. V trimming: 5 bases; J trimming: 6 bases; junction bases outside the gene matches: 6. The CDR3 totals 15 residues. CDR1 SGHAT and CDR2 FQDESV come from the germline V gene (reference sequence). The CDR3 DNA is TGTGCCAGCAGCCAAGCGGGAGGGCCGGCCGGGGAGCTGTTTTTT. It encodes CASSQAGGPAGELFF.

This clonotype turned up a few times. The V gene is TRBV7-9, the J gene TRBJ2-4; either TRBD1 or TRBD2 may fit D (5 bases each). V was clipped by 4 bases and J by 2 bases, with 12 bases between them. This CDR3 contains 15 residues. CDR1 is SEHNR, CDR2 FQNEAQ, per germline (reference sequence). In DNA, the CDR3 is TGTGCCAGCAGCTCGTACCGGGACCCCAAAAACATTCAGTACTTC. Translating it yields CASSSYRDPKNIQYF.

The chain carries TRBV7-9 and TRBJ2-7; D may be TRBD2 (6 bases). V was pared by 5 bases and J by 0 bases, with 11 bases between. Germline CDR1 is SEHNR and CDR2 is FQNEAQ (reference sequence). CDR3 length: 14 amino acids. This chain's CDR3 is CASSPGRFSYEQYF. The CDR3 DNA is TGTGCCAGCAGCCCCGGGAGATTCTCCTACGAGCAGTACTTC.

For this clonotype: Sequence at one end of the junction differs from germline and may be a read error. V gene TRBV29-1 combines with J gene TRBJ2-5; 11 nucleotides align to TRBD2. The CDR3 consists of 13 residues. CDR1 SQVTM and CDR2 ANQGSEA come from the germline V gene. For the CDR3, the DNA is TGCAGCGTTGGGGCGAGACTAGCGGGGACCCAGCACTTC. Translating it yields CSVGARLAGTQHF. Drawing the rest from reference TRBV29-1 and TRBJ2-5, the complete variable domain is SAVISQKPSRDICQRGTSLTIQCQVDSQVTMMFWYRQQPGQSLTLIATANQGSEATYESGFVIDKFPISRPNLTFSTLTVSNMSPEDSSIYLCSVGARLAGTQHFGPGTRLLVL.

The V gene is TRBV6-5, the J gene TRBJ2-5, with D possibly TRBD2 on 6 matching bases. The CDR3 totals 16 residues. V was shortened by 6 bases and J by 2 bases, with 19 bases between the two germline ends. Germline V gives CDR1 MNHEY, CDR2 SVGAGI. DNA for the CDR3: TGTGCCAGCAGAGCCCACACCACTAGCAGTCAAGAGACCCAGTACTTC. This translates into CASRAHTTSSQETQYF.

This clonotype was observed a few times. The rearrangement links TRBV10-3 to TRBJ2-4; 8 nucleotides agree with TRBD2. Germline V gives CDR1 ENHRY, CDR2 SYGVKD. Unmatched junction bases numbered 3, after V lost 2 bases and J lost 0 bases. CDR3 length equals 16 residues. CDR3 DNA: TGTGCCATCAGTGAGAGTCTAGCGGGAGCCAAAAACATTCAGTACTTC. This encodes CAISESLAGAKNIQYF.

This chain uses TRBV12-3 or TRBV12-4 with TRBJ1-1, with TRBD1 as a possible D gene (6 bases). V was clipped by 1 base and J by 5 bases, with 11 bases between them. This CDR3 is built from 14 residues. CDR3 region: CASSLGGGRTEAFF. The CDR3 bases are TGTGCCAGCAGTTTAGGAGGGGGGCGTACTGAAGCTTTCTTT.

A few counts support this clonotype. The rearrangement links TRBV11-2 to TRBJ2-5; tentative D call: TRBD2 (5 bases). This CDR3 contains 16 residues. In germline, CDR1 is SGHAT, CDR2 FQNNGV. V was trimmed by 5 bases and J by 1 base, leaving 17 bases between them. The CDR3 spells CASSRSGIMSQETQYF. CDR3 nucleotide sequence: TGTGCCAGCAGCAGATCCGGGATCATGTCCCAAGAGACCCAGTACTTC.

This chain uses TRBV5-1 with TRBJ2-5; 8 positions match TRBD1. Germline lookup yields CDR1 SGHRS and CDR2 YFSETQ. The V gene end was trimmed by 1 base and the J gene end by 3 bases; junction bases not matched to a gene: 5. The CDR3 spans 15 residues. The CDR3 DNA reads TGCGCCAGCAGCTTGCGACAGGGGATGGAAGAGACCCAGTACTTC. It yields the protein CASSLRQGMEETQYF.